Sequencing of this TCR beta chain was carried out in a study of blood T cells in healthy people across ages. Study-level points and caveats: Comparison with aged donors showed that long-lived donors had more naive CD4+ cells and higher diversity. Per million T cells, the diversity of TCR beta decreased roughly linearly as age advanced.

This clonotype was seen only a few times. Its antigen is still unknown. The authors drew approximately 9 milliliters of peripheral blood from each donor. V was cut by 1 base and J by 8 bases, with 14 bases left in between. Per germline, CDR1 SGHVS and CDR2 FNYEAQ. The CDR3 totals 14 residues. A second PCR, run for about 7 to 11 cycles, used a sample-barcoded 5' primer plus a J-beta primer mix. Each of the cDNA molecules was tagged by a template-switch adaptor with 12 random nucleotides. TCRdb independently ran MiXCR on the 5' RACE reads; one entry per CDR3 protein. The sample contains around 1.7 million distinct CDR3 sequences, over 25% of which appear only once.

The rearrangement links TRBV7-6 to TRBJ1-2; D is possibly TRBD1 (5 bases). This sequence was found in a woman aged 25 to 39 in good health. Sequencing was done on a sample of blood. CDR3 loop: CASSLGGGEGGYTF. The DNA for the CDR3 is TGTGCCAGCAGCTTAGGTGGGGGGGAAGGCGGCTACACCTTC. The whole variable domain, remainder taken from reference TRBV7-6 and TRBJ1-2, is GAGVSQSPRYKVTKRGQDVALRCDPISGHVSLYWYRQALGQGPEFLTYFNYEAQQDKSGLPNDRFSAERPEGSISTLTIQRTEQRDSAMYRCASSLGGGEGGYTFGSGTRLTVV.